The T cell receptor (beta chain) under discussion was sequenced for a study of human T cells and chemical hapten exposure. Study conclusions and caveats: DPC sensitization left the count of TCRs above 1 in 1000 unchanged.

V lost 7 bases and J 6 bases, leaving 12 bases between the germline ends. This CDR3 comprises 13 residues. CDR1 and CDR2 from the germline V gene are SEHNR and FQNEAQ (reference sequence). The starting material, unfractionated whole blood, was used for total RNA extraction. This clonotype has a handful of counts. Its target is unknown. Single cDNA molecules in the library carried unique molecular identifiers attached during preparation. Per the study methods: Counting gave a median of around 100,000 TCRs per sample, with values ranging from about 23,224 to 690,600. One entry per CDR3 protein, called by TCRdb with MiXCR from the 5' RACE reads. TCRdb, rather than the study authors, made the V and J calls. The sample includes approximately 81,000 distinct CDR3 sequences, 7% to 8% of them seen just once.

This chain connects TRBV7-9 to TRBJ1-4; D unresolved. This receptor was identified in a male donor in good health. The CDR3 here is CASTSPKDEKLFF. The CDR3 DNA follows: TGTGCCAGCACCTCCCCTAAGGATGAAAAACTGTTTTTT.